This is a list of T cell receptor beta chains from one sample in a study of naive and memory T cell subsets. A single record per CDR3 protein comes from TCRdb applying MiXCR to the UMI-ligation and nested PCR reads. The sample lists under 150,000 distinct CDR3 sequences; approximately 15% were seen once. Sequences were obtained from naive CD4+ T cells from blood. The origin of the receptors is a human donor in good health. Both conserved end residues are part of each CDR3. D genes are given only for firm matches. Only some rows state a clone size, as once, few, many or a class for expanded clones.

len	v_gene	abundance	d_gene	j_gene	CDR3nt	CDR3aa
15	TRBV6-9	NA	NA	TRBJ1-1	TGTGCCAGCAGTCCATGGGACACGTTAAACACTGAAGCTTTCTTT	CASSPWDTLNTEAFF
15	TRBV5-1	NA	NA	TRBJ2-7	TGCGCCAGCAGCTTAAACCTGGCGGTCTTCTACGAGCAGTACTTC	CASSLNLAVFYEQYF
15	TRBV29-1	few	NA	TRBJ1-5	TGCAGCGTGGTAACCGGTGGGTCCGGAAATCAGCCCCAGCATTTT	CSVVTGGSGNQPQHF
13	TRBV19	many	NA	TRBJ2-3	TGTGCCAGTAGTATAGCGCTATCTGATACGCAGTATTTT	CASSIALSDTQYF
14	TRBV12-3/TRBV12-4	NA	NA	TRBJ1-5	TGTGCCAGCAGTTTTGGACCACTCGGGCAGCCCCAGCATTTT	CASSFGPLGQPQHF
13	TRBV5-1	NA	TRBD1	TRBJ1-1	TGCGCCAGCGCGGGACAGGGGGTTACTGAAGCTTTCTTT	CASAGQGVTEAFF
15	TRBV28	few	NA	TRBJ1-4	TGTGCCAGCAGGGGCAGGGGCCTAGGTGGTGAAAAACTGTTTTTT	CASRGRGLGGEKLFF
13	TRBV20-1	NA	TRBD1	TRBJ2-4	TGCAGTGCTAGGACAGGGGAAGGGAACATTCAGTACTTC	CSARTGEGNIQYF
14	TRBV20-1	NA	TRBD1	TRBJ2-3	TGCAGTGCTCCGGGACAGGGGGCAGCTGATACGCAGTATTTT	CSAPGQGAADTQYF
16	TRBV2	NA	TRBD2	TRBJ2-1	TGTGCCAGCAGTGAAGGTGGACTAGCGGGAGGGGGTGAGCAGTTCTTC	CASSEGGLAGGGEQFF
12	TRBV7-9	few	NA	TRBJ2-3	TGTGCCAGCATACCCGCCGGGGATACGCAGTATTTT	CASIPAGDTQYF
15	TRBV5-6	NA	NA	TRBJ1-2	TGTGCCAGCAGCTTGGGGAGACGGGCCAACTATGGCTACACCTTC	CASSLGRRANYGYTF
16	TRBV6-1	NA	NA	TRBJ1-6	TGTGCCAGCAGTGACGACAGTGGGACCTATAATTCACCCCTCCACTTT	CASSDDSGTYNSPLHF
13	TRBV11-2	NA	TRBD1	TRBJ2-1	TGTGCCAGCAGCACCCAAAGACAGGGGGAGCAGTTCTTC	CASSTQRQGEQFF
16	TRBV3-1	NA	TRBD1	TRBJ1-1	TGTGCCAGCAGCCCCGGACAGGGGGTAAGGAACACTGAAGCTTTCTTT	CASSPGQGVRNTEAFF
14	TRBV12-3/TRBV12-4	few	TRBD1	TRBJ1-1	TGTGCCAGCAGTACCGCATACAGACAGGGCAGCTACCTCTTT	CASSTAYRQGSYLF
16	TRBV3-1	NA	NA	TRBJ2-4	TGTGCCAGCAGCCAAGGGGGGTTTTCGGGGAAAAACATTCAGTACTTC	CASSQGGFSGKNIQYF
15	TRBV7-2	NA	TRBD1	TRBJ2-1	TGTGCCAGCAGCCCCCAGGGACAGGGTGGTTATGAGCAGTTCTTC	CASSPQGQGGYEQFF
16	TRBV19	few	TRBD2	TRBJ2-3	TGTGCCAGTAGTATCATCCTAGCGGGAGGTCCAGATACGCAGTATTTT	CASSIILAGGPDTQYF
15	TRBV27	NA	TRBD1	TRBJ2-7	TGTGCCAGCAGTCCCCGGACAGGGGACTCCTACGAGCAGTACTTC	CASSPRTGDSYEQYF
13	TRBV29-1	few	NA	TRBJ1-5	TGCAGCGTTGCACCCACAGGTCTATCCCCCCAGCATTTT	CSVAPTGLSPQHF
17	TRBV5-6	NA	NA	TRBJ2-1	TGTGCCAGCAGCAGGGGTGGGCCCAGGAGCCCTCCCCAGGGGCAGTTCTTC	CASSRGGPRSPPQGQFF
15	TRBV5-6	NA	NA	TRBJ1-1	TGTGCCAGCACCTTACCGGGACGGAAGAACACTGAAGCTTTCTTT	CASTLPGRKNTEAFF
14	TRBV2	NA	TRBD2	TRBJ2-1	TGTGCCAGCAGGACCAATTCACTAGCGGGATTTCAGTTCTTC	CASRTNSLAGFQFF
14	TRBV29-1	NA	NA	TRBJ2-1	TGCAGCGTTACCGGGACTCGGGACTACAATGAGCAGTTCTTC	CSVTGTRDYNEQFF
14	TRBV20-1	once	TRBD2	TRBJ2-3	TGCAGTGCCCAGGGACTAGCTAGCACAGATACGCAGTATTTT	CSAQGLASTDTQYF
9	TRBV28	few	NA	TRBJ1-2	TGTGCCAGCACCCCCCCGTACACCTTC	CASTPPYTF
13	TRBV15	NA	NA	TRBJ2-1	TGTGCCACCAGCAGAGATGTGGGCAGGGAGCAGTTCTTC	CATSRDVGREQFF
15	TRBV12-3/TRBV12-4	NA	NA	TRBJ1-5	TGTGCCAGCAACGAGAACCGCTTAGGCAATCAGCCCCAGCATTTT	CASNENRLGNQPQHF